Each of the 10 T cell receptor beta chains below was sequenced from the same sample in a study of cytomegalovirus exposure and HLA in healthy donors. In the PCR, 60 Vbeta and 13 Jbeta primers were used. The repertoire was sequenced with immunoSEQ multiplex PCR; TCRdb's copy has only in-frame clones and lacks some. The data hold over 140,000 clones, with 70% to 90% observed a single time. Sequencing used PBMCs. The receptors here all came from a man in his fifties or sixties in good health and CMV-seronegative.

The chain links TRBV29-1 to TRBJ2-5; 8 bases match TRBD1. From germline, CDR1 is SQVTM and CDR2 ANQGSEA. This CDR3 region has 14 residues. With V trimmed by 3 bases and J by 4 bases, 7 bases remained unmatched. This CDR3 is CSVEGRTGRETQYF. CDR3 coding DNA: TGCAGCGTTGAGGGAAGGACAGGGAGAGAGACCCAGTACTTC.

This chain uses TRBV7-9 with TRBJ1-1, with TRBD1 matching over 9 bases. Per the germline V gene, CDR1 is SEHNR and CDR2 is FQNEAQ (reference sequence). This CDR3 contains 15 residues. Losses at the gene ends were 5 bases for V and 4 bases for J; bases not matched to a gene: 8. In DNA form, the CDR3 reads TGTGCCAGCAGCCGGGGGACAGGGTTCGGCACTGAAGCTTTCTTT. Amino acid sequence: CASSRGTGFGTEAFF.

This chain uses TRBV11-2 with TRBJ2-6; tentatively, D is TRBD1 (5 bases). The CDR3 is 16 amino acids. The germline V gene encodes CDR1 SGHAT and CDR2 FQNNGV. V lost 5 bases to trimming and J lost 0 bases, with 11 bases between them. The CDR3 sequence: CASSHQTVSGANVLTF. CDR3 sequence (DNA): TGTGCCAGCAGCCACCAGACAGTCTCTGGGGCCAACGTCCTGACTTTC.

The chain joins TRBV7-9 to TRBJ2-1; maybe TRBD1 (7 bases). CDR1 and CDR2 from the germline V gene are SEHNR and FQNEAQ (reference sequence). This CDR3 spans 15 amino acids. V was trimmed by 1 base and J by 4 bases, leaving 11 bases between them. The CDR3 spells CASSLGAGGYNEQFF. DNA for the CDR3: TGTGCCAGCAGCTTAGGGGCAGGGGGGTACAATGAGCAGTTCTTC.

The CDR3 loop reads CASRRQGTNEQYF. Here the CDR3 DNA reads TGTGCCAGTAGAAGACAGGGTACCAACGAGCAGTACTTC. The gene calls are TRBV19 and TRBJ2-7; 7 bases are shared with TRBD1. CDR1 and CDR2 (germline): LNHDA, SQIVND (reference sequence). Germline trimming cut 6 bases from V and 5 bases from J; bases unmatched to any gene: 7. The CDR3 runs 13 residues.

V and J are TRBV7-9 and TRBJ1-3, with 7 positions matching TRBD1. Germline trimming cut 4 bases from V and 0 bases from J; bases unmatched to any gene: 3. The CDR3 length is 15 residues. Germline CDR1 SEHNR, CDR2 FQNEAQ (reference sequence). The CDR3 nucleotides read TGTGCCAGCAGCTACCCAGGGGGCTCTGGAAACACCATATATTTT. The encoded protein is CASSYPGGSGNTIYF.

This clone was seen only once. The chain recombines TRBV30 with TRBJ1-4, with D uncertain. The CDR3 totals 15 residues. Germline V gives CDR1 GTSNPN, CDR2 SVGIG (reference sequence). Trimming stripped 0 bases from V and 8 bases from J, with 16 bases between. CDR3 amino acids: CAWSVKEGIREKLFF. CDR3 sequence (DNA): TGTGCCTGGAGTGTAAAGGAGGGAATACGAGAAAAACTGTTTTTT.

The rearrangement joins TRBV15 to TRBJ1-4; D is possibly TRBD1 (5 bases). Deletions cut 3 bases from V and 5 bases from J, with 13 bases between. There are 15 residues in the CDR3. From germline, CDR1 is LNHNV and CDR2 YYDKDF (reference sequence). The CDR3 here is CATSRGWGDNEKLFF. The DNA for the CDR3 is TGTGCCACCAGCAGGGGTTGGGGGGACAATGAAAAACTGTTTTTT.

This chain links TRBV18 with TRBJ1-2; D is unclear. CDR1 and CDR2 (germline): KGHSH, LQKENI. This CDR3 comprises 14 residues. V dropped 2 bases and J dropped 0 bases, with 7 bases sitting between them. The CDR3 bases are TGTGCCAGCTCACCAAGCGGGGCTAACTATGGCTACACCTTC. Translating gives CASSPSGANYGYTF.

The V call is TRBV7-6, the J call TRBJ2-1; TRBD2 aligns across 9 bases. Germline V gene sequence: CDR1 SGHVS, CDR2 FNYEAQ. CDR3 length: 16 amino acids. V lost 2 bases and J lost 1; bases outside the gene matches: 3. The CDR3 loop reads CASSLRAGGSYNEQFF. The CDR3 DNA reads TGTGCCAGCAGCTTAAGGGCGGGAGGGTCCTACAATGAGCAGTTCTTC.